Sequencing of this TCR beta chain was carried out in a study of blood T cell repertoires in COVID-19. Overall study: COVID-19 samples from acute and convalescent phases originated in the United States, Italy and Spain. Sample material is recorded as cDNA or gDNA derived from T cells, B-cell-depleted T cells, or PBMCs.

Per germline, CDR1 LGHNA and CDR2 YNFKEQ. This CDR3 has 15 residues. Trimming took 1 base from V and 1 from J, leaving 11 bases between them. Authors' analysis steps: Amplification from reference gene primers served as the basis for estimated nucleated cell counts. Here immunoSEQ multiplex PCR was the method, and the copy in TCRdb shows in-frame clones only, minus some. V, J and clone size are taken as reported in that table, and D and trimming were inferred from the DNA itself. Of approximately 190,000 clones listed, 88% are singletons. Only one count was recorded for this clone. The specimen was peripheral blood. This chain connects TRBV4-2 to TRBJ2-7, with D perhaps matching TRBD1 (5 bases). The TCR sequence derives from a man in his forties with active or convalescent COVID-19. The CDR3 sequence is CASSQGTAGSYEQYF. The CDR3 DNA is TGTGCCAGCAGCCAAGGAACGGCAGGGTCCTACGAGCAGTACTTC.